This T cell receptor (beta chain) was found in a study of T cell responses to AZD1222 COVID-19 vaccine. Study conclusions and caveats: Reportedly, nearly half of unique spike TCRs recognized epitopes outside B.1.351/B.1.1.7 mutations. Repertoire collection took place solely once the T cell response had peaked.

Data came from immunoSEQ multiplex PCR; TCRdb stores just in-frame clones and leaves some out. Of about 100,000 clones listed, about nine tenths are singletons. The CDR3 length is 15 residues. J gave up 5 bases and V 0 bases, and 1 base lay outside the gene matches. Germline loops: CDR1 ENHRY, CDR2 SYGVKD. Remarks on this clone: Its antigen remains unidentified.

Sequenced material: peripheral blood, taken 28 days after the second AZD1222 dose. This chain connects TRBV10-3 to TRBJ2-2; TRBD1 matches at 9 bases. The receptor was isolated from an adult who received the AZD1222 COVID-19 vaccine. CDR3 sequence reads: CAISESGTGTGELFF. The CDR3 DNA reads TGTGCCATCAGTGAGTCCGGGACAGGGACCGGGGAGCTGTTTTTT.